This T cell receptor beta chain was obtained from a study of blood T cell repertoires in COVID-19. In the study overall: The cDNA or gDNA used as material had been derived from T cells, B-cell-depleted T cells, or PBMCs.

This table comes from immunoSEQ multiplex PCR, and its TCRdb copy is limited to in-frame clones, with some not included. The sample carries more than 150,000 clones, nearly 90% recorded once. The CDR3 loop spans 15 amino acids. Looked up from germline, CDR1 is SGHAT and CDR2 is FQNNGV. V dropped 3 bases and J dropped 3; count of bases not matched to a gene: 5. Input material: peripheral blood. The source of this sequence is a man between 50 and 59 years old with acute or convalescent COVID-19. This chain joins TRBV11-2 and TRBJ2-7, with 10 bases aligning to TRBD2. The CDR3 coding sequence is TGTGCCAGCAGCTTCCGGGGGACTAGCGACTACGAGCAGTACTTC. Protein product: CASSFRGTSDYEQYF.